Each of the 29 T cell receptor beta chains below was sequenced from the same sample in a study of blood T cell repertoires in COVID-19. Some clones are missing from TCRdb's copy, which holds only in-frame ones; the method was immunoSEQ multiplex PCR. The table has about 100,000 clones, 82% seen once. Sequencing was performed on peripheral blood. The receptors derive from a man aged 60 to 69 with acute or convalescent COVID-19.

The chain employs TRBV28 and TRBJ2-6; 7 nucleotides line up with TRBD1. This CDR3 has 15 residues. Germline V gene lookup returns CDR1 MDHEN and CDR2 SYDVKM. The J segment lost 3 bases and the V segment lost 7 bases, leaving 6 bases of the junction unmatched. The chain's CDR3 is CASTDTGVGANVLTF. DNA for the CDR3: TGTGCCAGCACCGACACAGGGGTTGGGGCCAACGTCCTGACTTTC.

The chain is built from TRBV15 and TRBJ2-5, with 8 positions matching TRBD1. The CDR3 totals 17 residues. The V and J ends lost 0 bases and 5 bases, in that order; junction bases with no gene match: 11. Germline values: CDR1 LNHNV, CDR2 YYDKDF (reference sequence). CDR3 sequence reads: CATSRDTGLRGLETQYF. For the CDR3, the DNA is TGTGCCACCAGCAGAGATACGGGTCTCAGGGGGCTGGAGACCCAGTACTTC.

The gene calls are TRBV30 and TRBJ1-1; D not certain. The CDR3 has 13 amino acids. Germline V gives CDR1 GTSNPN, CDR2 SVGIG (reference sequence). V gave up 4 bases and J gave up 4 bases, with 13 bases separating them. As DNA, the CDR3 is TGTGCCTGGAATTCCCACGAGAGCACTGAAGCTTTCTTT. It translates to CAWNSHESTEAFF.

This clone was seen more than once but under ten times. Here the CDR3 DNA reads TGTGCCAGCAGCGCCCGGGACAAGAACACTGAAGCTTTCTTT. Translation gives CASSARDKNTEAFF. The chain employs TRBV21-1 and TRBJ1-1; TRBD1 was called by the table and not checked on the DNA. TRBV21-1 is marked as a pseudogene. This CDR3 is built from 14 residues.

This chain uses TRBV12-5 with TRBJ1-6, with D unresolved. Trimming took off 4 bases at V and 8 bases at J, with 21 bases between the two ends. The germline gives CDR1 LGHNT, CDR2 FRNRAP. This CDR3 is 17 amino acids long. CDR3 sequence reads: CASGSYPRGGLYSPLHF. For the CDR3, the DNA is TGTGCTAGTGGTTCTTACCCACGGGGAGGGCTCTATTCACCCCTCCACTTT.

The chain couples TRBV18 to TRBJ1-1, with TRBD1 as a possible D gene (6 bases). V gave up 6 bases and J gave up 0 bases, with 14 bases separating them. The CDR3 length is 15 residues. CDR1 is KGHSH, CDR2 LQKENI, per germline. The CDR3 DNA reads TGTGCCAGCTCCCAGAACAGGGACCTGAACACTGAAGCTTTCTTT. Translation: CASSQNRDLNTEAFF.

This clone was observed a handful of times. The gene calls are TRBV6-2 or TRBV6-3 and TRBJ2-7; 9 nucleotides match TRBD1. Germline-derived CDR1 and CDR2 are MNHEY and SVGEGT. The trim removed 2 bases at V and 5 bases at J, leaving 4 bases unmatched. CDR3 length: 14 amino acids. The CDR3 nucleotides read TGTGCCAGCAGTTACGTAGGGACAGGGAACGAGCAGTACTTC. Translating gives CASSYVGTGNEQYF.

As DNA, the CDR3 is TGTGCCAGCAGTTCCCATGGGCTTTATCAGCCCCAGCATTTT. Its protein is CASSSHGLYQPQHF. The chain is built from TRBV28 and TRBJ1-5, with unresolved D. This CDR3 is 14 amino acids long. CDR1 and CDR2 from the germline V gene are MDHEN and SYDVKM. V was shortened by 4 bases and J by 5 bases, with 12 bases between the two germline ends. Filled out from reference TRBV28 and TRBJ1-5, the complete variable domain reads DVKVTQSSRYLVKRTGEKVFLECVQDMDHENMFWYRQDPGLGLRLIYFSYDVKMKEKGDIPEGYSVSREKKERFSLILESASTNQTSMYLCASSSHGLYQPQHFGDGTRLSIL.

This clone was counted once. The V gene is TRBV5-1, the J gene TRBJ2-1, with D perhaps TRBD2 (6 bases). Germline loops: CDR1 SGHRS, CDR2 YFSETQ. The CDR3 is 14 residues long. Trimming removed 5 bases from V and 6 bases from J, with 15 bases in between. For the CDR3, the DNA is TGCGCCAGCAGGCCGGGGGAGCCTTTCAATGAGCAGTTCTTC. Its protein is CASRPGEPFNEQFF. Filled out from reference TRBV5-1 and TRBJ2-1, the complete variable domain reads KAGVTQTPRYLIKTRGQQVTLSCSPISGHRSVSWYQQTPGQGLQFLFEYFSETQRNKGNFPGRFSGRQFSNSRSEMNVSTLELGDSALYLCASRPGEPFNEQFFGPGTRLTVL.

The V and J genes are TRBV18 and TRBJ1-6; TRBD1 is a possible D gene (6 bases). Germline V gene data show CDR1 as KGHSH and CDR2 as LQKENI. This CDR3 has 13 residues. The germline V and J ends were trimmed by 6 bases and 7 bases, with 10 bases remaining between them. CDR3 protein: CASSSDRNSPLHF. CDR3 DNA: TGTGCCAGCTCCTCTGACAGGAATTCACCCCTCCACTTT.

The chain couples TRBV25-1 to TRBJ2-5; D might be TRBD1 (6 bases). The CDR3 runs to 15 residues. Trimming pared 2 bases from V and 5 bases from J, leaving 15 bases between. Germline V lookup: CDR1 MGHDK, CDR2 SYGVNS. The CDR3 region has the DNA TGTGCCAGCAGTGAACCCAACAGGGTCGGTGAGACCCAGTACTTC. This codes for CASSEPNRVGETQYF.

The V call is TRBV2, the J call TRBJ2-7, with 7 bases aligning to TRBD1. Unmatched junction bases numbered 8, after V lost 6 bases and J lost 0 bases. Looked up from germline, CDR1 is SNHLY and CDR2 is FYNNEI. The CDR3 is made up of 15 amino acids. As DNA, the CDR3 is TGTGCCAGCAGACGGACAGGAGCTAGCTCCTACGAGCAGTACTTC. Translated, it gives CASRRTGASSYEQYF.

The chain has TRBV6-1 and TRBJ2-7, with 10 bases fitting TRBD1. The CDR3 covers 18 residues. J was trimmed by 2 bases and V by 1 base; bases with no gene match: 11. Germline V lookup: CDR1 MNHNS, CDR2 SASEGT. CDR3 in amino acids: CASSEGFYPGTGAYEQYF. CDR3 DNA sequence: TGTGCCAGCAGTGAAGGCTTTTATCCCGGGACAGGGGCCTACGAGCAGTACTTC.

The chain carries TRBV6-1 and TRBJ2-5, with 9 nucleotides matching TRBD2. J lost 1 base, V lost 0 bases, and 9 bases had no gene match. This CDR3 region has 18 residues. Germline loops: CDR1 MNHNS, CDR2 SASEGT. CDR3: CASSEALRVAGVQETQYF. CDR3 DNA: TGTGCCAGCAGTGAAGCGCTTCGAGTAGCGGGAGTCCAAGAGACCCAGTACTTC.

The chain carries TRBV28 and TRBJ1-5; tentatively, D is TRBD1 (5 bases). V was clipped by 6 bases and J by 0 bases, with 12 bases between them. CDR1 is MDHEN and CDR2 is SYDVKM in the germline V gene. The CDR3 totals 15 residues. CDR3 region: CASRSRQPSNQPQHF. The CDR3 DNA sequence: TGTGCCAGCAGATCGAGACAGCCTAGCAATCAGCCCCAGCATTTT.

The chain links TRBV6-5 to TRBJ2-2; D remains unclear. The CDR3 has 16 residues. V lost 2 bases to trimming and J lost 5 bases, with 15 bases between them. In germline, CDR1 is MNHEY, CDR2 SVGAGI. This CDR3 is CASSYPVALQTGELFF. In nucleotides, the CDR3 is TGTGCCAGCAGTTACCCCGTGGCACTACAAACCGGGGAGCTGTTTTTT.

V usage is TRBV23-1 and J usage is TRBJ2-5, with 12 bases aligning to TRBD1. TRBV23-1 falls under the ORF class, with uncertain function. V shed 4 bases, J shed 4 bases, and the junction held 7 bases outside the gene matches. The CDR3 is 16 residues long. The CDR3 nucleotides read TGCGCCAGCAGTCTCCCGGGACAGGGGGCCGGAGAGACCCAGTACTTC. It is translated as CASSLPGQGAGETQYF.

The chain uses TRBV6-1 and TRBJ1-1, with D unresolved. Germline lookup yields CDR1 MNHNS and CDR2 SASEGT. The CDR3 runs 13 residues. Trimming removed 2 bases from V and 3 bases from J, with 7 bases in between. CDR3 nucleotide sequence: TGTGCCAGCAGTGAACCCGGGTACACTGAAGCTTTCTTT. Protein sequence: CASSEPGYTEAFF.

As DNA, the CDR3 is TGTGCCAGCAGCCCGGGTACAGGAGACTATGGCTACACCTTC. Translated, it gives CASSPGTGDYGYTF. V and J are TRBV5-5 and TRBJ1-2, with D possibly being TRBD1 (5 bases). Germline lookup yields CDR1 SGHKS and CDR2 YYEKEE (reference sequence). Trimming left V 4 bases short and J 3 bases short, with 13 bases between. There are 14 residues in the CDR3.

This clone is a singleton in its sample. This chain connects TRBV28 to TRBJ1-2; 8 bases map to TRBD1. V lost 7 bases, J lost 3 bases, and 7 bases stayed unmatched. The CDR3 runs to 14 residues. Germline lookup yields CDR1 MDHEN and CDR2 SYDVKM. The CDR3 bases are TGTGCCAGCACCTCAGGGGGCAAGGACTATGGCTACACCTTC. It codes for CASTSGGKDYGYTF.

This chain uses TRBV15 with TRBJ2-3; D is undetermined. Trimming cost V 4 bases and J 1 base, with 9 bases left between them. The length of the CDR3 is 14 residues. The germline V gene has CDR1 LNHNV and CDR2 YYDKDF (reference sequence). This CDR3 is CATSTRSGTDTQYF. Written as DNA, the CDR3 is TGTGCCACCAGCACTAGGTCGGGCACAGATACGCAGTATTTT.

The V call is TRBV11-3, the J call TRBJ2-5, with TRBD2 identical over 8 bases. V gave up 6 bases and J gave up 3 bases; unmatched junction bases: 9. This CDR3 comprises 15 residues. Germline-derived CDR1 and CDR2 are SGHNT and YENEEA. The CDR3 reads CASSEGREGKETQYF. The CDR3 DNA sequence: TGTGCCAGCAGTGAAGGACGGGAGGGCAAAGAGACCCAGTACTTC.

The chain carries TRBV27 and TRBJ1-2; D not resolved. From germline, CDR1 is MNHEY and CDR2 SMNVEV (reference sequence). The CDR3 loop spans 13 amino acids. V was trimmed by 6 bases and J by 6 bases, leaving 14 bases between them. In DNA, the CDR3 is TGTGCCAGCAGCCTGGCGGCGGAGAATGGCTACACCTTC. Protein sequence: CASSLAAENGYTF.

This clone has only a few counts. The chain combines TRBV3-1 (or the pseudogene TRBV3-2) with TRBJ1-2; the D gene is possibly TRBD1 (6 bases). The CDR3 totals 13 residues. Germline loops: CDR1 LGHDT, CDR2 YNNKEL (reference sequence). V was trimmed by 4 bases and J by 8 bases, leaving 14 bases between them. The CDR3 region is CASSPRGVFGYTF. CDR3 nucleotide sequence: TGTGCCAGCAGCCCCAGGGGCGTCTTCGGCTACACCTTC.

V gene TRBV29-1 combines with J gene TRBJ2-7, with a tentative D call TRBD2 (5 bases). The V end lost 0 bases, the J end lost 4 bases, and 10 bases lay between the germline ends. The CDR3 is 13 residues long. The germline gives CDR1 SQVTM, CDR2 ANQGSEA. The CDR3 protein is CSVEDQRDYEQYF. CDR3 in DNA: TGCAGCGTTGAAGATCAGAGGGATTACGAGCAGTACTTC.

CDR3 protein: CSFRGLGLETQYF. The DNA of the CDR3 is TGCAGCTTCAGGGGGCTAGGCCTAGAGACCCAGTACTTC. The gene calls are TRBV29-1 and TRBJ2-5; 8 positions match TRBD1. CDR1 SQVTM and CDR2 ANQGSEA come from the germline V gene. The CDR3 sequence is 13 residues long. After removal of 8 bases from V and 4 bases from J, the junction contained 9 bases not matched to a gene.

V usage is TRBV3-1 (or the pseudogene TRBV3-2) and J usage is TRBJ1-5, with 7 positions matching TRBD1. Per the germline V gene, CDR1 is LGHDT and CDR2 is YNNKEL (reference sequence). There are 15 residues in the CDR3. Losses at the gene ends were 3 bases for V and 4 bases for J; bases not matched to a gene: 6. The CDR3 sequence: CASSQSTGPNQPQHF. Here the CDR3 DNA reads TGTGCCAGCAGCCAGTCGACAGGGCCTAATCAGCCCCAGCATTTT.

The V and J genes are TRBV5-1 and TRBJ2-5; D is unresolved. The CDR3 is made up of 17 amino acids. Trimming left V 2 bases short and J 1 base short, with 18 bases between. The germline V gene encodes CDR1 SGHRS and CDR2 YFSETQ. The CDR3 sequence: CASSLDLAVDSQETQYF. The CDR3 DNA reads TGCGCCAGCAGCTTAGATCTGGCAGTCGACTCCCAAGAGACCCAGTACTTC.

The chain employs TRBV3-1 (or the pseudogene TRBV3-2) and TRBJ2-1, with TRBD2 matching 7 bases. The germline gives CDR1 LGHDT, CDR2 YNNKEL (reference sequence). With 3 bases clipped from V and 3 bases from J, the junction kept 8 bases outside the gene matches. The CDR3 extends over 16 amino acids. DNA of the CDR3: TGTGCCAGCAGCCAGGTGACTAGCCCCTTCTACAATGAGCAGTTCTTC. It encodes CASSQVTSPFYNEQFF.